This T cell receptor beta chain was captured by sequencing in a study of blood T cell repertoires in COVID-19. Study summary: PBMCs, B-cell-depleted T cells, or T cells provided the cDNA or gDNA that made up the material.

Individuals drawn from approximately 26 US areas were roughly 18 to 95 years old. The method was immunoSEQ multiplex PCR; TCRdb's version includes in-frame clones alone and lacks a portion of them. The repertoire holds 300,000 or so clones, with about 85% as singletons. CDR3 length: 14 amino acids. V lost 3 bases, J lost 1 base, and 1 base stayed unmatched. The germline V gene encodes CDR1 GTSNPN and CDR2 SVGIG (reference sequence). The rearrangement uses TRBV30 and TRBJ1-1; 11 nucleotides agree with TRBD1. Sequenced: PBMCs or T cells enriched from blood (not recorded which). The clonotype originates from a woman in her twenties or thirties who had recovered from COVID-19. This CDR3 reads CAWRGQGGNTEAFF. In nucleotides, the CDR3 is TGTGCCTGGAGGGGACAGGGGGGGAACACTGAAGCTTTCTTT.